Following are 8 T cell receptor beta chains from one sample sequenced in a study of regulatory T cells in long-lasting Graves disease. Building of the TCR beta libraries involved iRepertoire HTBI primers and Arm-PCR of CDR3 regions. Each CDR3 protein gets one entry after TCRdb re-called the multiplex PCR reads with MiXCR. The table lists 530,000 or so distinct CDR3 sequences, 16% of them singletons. Time point specified: newly diagnosed GD, antithyroid drugs for less than 3 months. Researchers made the TCR library from RNA that was extracted from PBMCs. This sample was also put to use in a study of T cells in Graves' hyperthyroidism and ophthalmopathy.

The specimen comprised peripheral blood mononuclear cells (PBMCs), sampled at new diagnosis, from a patient treated with antithyroid drugs. These receptors came from a man between 18 and 35 years old with Graves disease.

In its sample, this clonotype was seen many times. The chain combines TRBV7-9 with TRBJ2-7; TRBD2 agrees at 11 bases. The trim removed 5 bases at V and 2 bases at J, leaving 5 bases unmatched. This CDR3 has 15 amino acids. In germline, CDR1 is SEHNR, CDR2 FQNEAQ (reference sequence). CDR3: CASSPTSGSPYEQYF. In nucleotides, the CDR3 is TGTGCCAGCAGCCCCACTAGCGGGAGCCCCTACGAGCAGTACTTC.

The rearrangement joins TRBV15 to TRBJ1-3; D not resolved. V was trimmed by 0 bases and J by 4 bases, leaving 10 bases between them. CDR1 is LNHNV, CDR2 YYDKDF, per germline (reference sequence). This CDR3 is 15 amino acids long. The CDR3 is CATSRDKGSGNTIYF. The CDR3 DNA reads TGTGCCACCAGCAGAGACAAGGGCTCGGGAAACACCATATATTTT.

This clonotype was seen many times. The rearrangement joins TRBV27 to TRBJ2-1; D could derive from TRBD1 or TRBD2 (5 bases each). The CDR3 has 11 amino acids. Trimming removed 3 bases at V and 14 bases at J, with 11 bases between. CDR1 is MNHEY, CDR2 SMNVEV, per germline (reference sequence). This CDR3 is CASSLGRDEFF. The DNA of the CDR3 is TGTGCCAGCAGTTTGGGAAGGGACGAGTTCTTC.

In this sample, this clonotype turned up a few times. The chain joins TRBV7-3 to TRBJ2-5; 8 bases line up with TRBD1. Trimming at V came to 5 bases and at J to 5 bases, leaving 7 bases not matched to a gene. The CDR3 runs to 14 residues. Germline CDR1 reads SGHTA; CDR2 reads FQGTGA. The CDR3 sequence is CASSIQGGGETQYF. The CDR3 coding sequence is TGTGCCAGCAGCATACAGGGGGGCGGGGAGACCCAGTACTTC.

This clonotype was recorded many times. J is TRBJ2-5 and V is TRBV30; D might be TRBD1 or TRBD2, each matching 5 bases. There are 13 residues in the CDR3. Trimming pared 7 bases from V and 5 bases from J, leaving 17 bases between. In germline, CDR1 is GTSNPN, CDR2 SVGIG (reference sequence). The CDR3 protein is CASTGRGVETQYF. CDR3 DNA: TGTGCCTCAACGGGAAGGGGCGTTGAGACCCAGTACTTC.

The chain uses TRBV20-1 and TRBJ1-2, with unresolved D. The CDR3 is 13 amino acids. The V end was cut by 6 bases, the J end by 5 bases, with 16 bases between. Germline assignment: CDR1 DFQATT and CDR2 SNEGSKA (reference sequence). The CDR3 loop reads CSATEFRGYGYTF. The CDR3 coding sequence is TGCAGTGCAACCGAGTTTCGAGGATATGGCTACACCTTC.

This clonotype was observed at least ten times. The chain carries TRBV12-5 and TRBJ2-1; tentatively, D is TRBD1 or TRBD2 (6 bases each). Trimming removed 2 bases at V and 4 bases at J, with 12 bases between. The CDR3 spans 15 residues. In germline, CDR1 is LGHNT, CDR2 FRNRAP. The CDR3 region has the DNA TGTGCTAGTGGTTTGAGGGGGGAAAGGTACAATGAGCAGTTCTTC. Protein product: CASGLRGERYNEQFF.

V usage is TRBV19 and J usage is TRBJ1-5; possibly TRBD1 for D (5 bases). Trimming took off 3 bases at V and 4 bases at J, with 13 bases between the two ends. Looked up from germline, CDR1 is LNHDA and CDR2 is SQIVND (reference sequence). The CDR3 runs to 15 residues. The CDR3 bases are TGTGCCAGTAGTATTTCGAGACAGAGGAATCAGCCCCAGCATTTT. Its translation: CASSISRQRNQPQHF.